The clone carrying this T cell receptor beta chain has a handful of counts. Its antigen is not known. The V gene's germline CDR1 is SQVTM and CDR2 ANQGSEA. Trimming cost V 4 bases and J 12 bases, with 22 bases left between them. The CDR3 totals 14 residues. The entry originates in a study of identical twins. All donors were healthy Caucasians. Findings and limits, study-wide: For cord blood, abundant beta clonotypes had fewer insertions, unlike memory repertoires, which showed none. Out-of-frame alpha sequences shared by twins were enriched for low generation probability.

TCRdb itself ran the 5' RACE reads through MiXCR, one entry per CDR3 protein. The table lists more than 350,000 distinct CDR3 sequences, roughly 9% of them singletons. The source is a woman in her 50s in good health. The chain uses TRBV29-1 and TRBJ2-4; possible D gene TRBD1, 6 bases. The sequenced material came from naive T cells sorted from blood. The CDR3 nucleotides are TGCAGCGTTGGTGTGAGCAATGTGATGGGGGCTCAGTACTTC. It is translated as CSVGVSNVMGAQYF.